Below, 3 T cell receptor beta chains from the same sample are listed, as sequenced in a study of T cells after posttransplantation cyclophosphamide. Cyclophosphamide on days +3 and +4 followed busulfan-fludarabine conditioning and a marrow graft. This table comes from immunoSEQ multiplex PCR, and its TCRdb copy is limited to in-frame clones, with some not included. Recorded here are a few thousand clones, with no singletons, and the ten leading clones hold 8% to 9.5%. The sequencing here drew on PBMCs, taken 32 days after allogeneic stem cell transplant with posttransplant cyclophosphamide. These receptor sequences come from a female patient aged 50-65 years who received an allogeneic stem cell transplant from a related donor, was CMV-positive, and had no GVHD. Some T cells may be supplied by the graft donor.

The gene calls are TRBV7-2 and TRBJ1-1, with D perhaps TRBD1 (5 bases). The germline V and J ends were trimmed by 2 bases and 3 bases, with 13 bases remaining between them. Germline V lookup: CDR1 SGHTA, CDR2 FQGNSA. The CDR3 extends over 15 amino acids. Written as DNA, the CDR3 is TGTGCCAGCAGCTTAATGGGGGGACGGGACACTGAAGCTTTCTTT. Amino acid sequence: CASSLMGGRDTEAFF.

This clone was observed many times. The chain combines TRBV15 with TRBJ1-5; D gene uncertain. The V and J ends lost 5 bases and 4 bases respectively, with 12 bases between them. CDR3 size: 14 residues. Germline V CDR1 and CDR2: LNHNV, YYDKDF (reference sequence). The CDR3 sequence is CATSPVLGNQPQHF. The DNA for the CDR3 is TGTGCCACCAGCCCGGTCCTCGGGAATCAGCCCCAGCATTTT.

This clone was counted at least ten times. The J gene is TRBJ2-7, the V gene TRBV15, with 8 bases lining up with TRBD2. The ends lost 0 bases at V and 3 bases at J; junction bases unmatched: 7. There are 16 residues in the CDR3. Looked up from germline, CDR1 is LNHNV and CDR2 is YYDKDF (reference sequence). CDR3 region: CATSRDRGAGVYEQYF. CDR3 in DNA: TGTGCCACCAGCAGAGATCGCGGAGCGGGAGTCTACGAGCAGTACTTC.